The 13 T cell receptor beta chains in this list originate from one sample, sequenced in a study of cytomegalovirus exposure and HLA in healthy donors. The primer mix had 60 Vbeta and 13 Jbeta primers. Data came from immunoSEQ multiplex PCR; TCRdb stores just in-frame clones and leaves some out. Of 40,000 to 45,000 clones listed, roughly half are singletons. What was sequenced was PBMCs. These receptors originate from a man in his fifties or sixties in good health and CMV-seronegative.

This chain connects TRBV6-5 to TRBJ1-5, with D possibly matching TRBD1 (5 bases). V was cut by 6 bases and J by 10 bases, with 16 bases left in between. Germline-derived CDR1 and CDR2 are MNHEY and SVGAGI. The CDR3 sequence is 13 residues long. The chain's CDR3 is CASRPRVLGPQHF. The CDR3 coding sequence is TGTGCCAGCAGACCCAGGGTATTAGGCCCCCAGCATTTT.

There are a few counts of this clone. The rearrangement uses TRBV29-1 and TRBJ2-3, with D perhaps TRBD1 (6 bases). Germline CDR1 reads SQVTM; CDR2 reads ANQGSEA. V was cut by 2 bases and J by 0 bases, with 12 bases left in between. This CDR3 has 15 residues. CDR3 nucleotides: TGCAGCGTTGAAAAAGGACAGTCTAGCACAGATACGCAGTATTTT. It specifies CSVEKGQSSTDTQYF.

A few counts support this clone. The rearrangement joins TRBV6-4 to TRBJ2-1, with 12 bases aligning to TRBD2. Germline V CDR1 and CDR2: MRHNA, SNTAGT. The CDR3 contains 14 residues. Trimming at V came to 6 bases and at J to 8 bases, leaving 5 bases not matched to a gene. The CDR3 DNA reads TGTGCCAGCAGGCCTAGCGGGAGGGCCCATGAGCAGTTCTTC. Translated, it gives CASRPSGRAHEQFF.

The chain employs TRBV4-1 and TRBJ1-5; unclear D gene. V was shortened by 2 bases and J by 6 bases, with 11 bases between the two germline ends. From germline, CDR1 is MGHRA and CDR2 YSYEKL. The CDR3 runs to 14 residues. CDR3 residues: CASSQFQVTQPQHF. In DNA, the CDR3 is TGCGCCAGCAGCCAATTTCAGGTCACTCAGCCCCAGCATTTT.

CDR3 amino acids: CATRTSGLTYEQYF. DNA for the CDR3: TGTGCCACCCGAACTAGCGGCCTGACCTACGAGCAGTACTTC. The gene calls are TRBV10-3 and TRBJ2-7; 8 positions agree with TRBD2. CDR1 ENHRY and CDR2 SYGVKD come from the germline V gene. The junction had 10 bases not matched to a gene; V was cut back by 10 bases and J by 2 bases. CDR3 length equals 14 residues.

The chain uses TRBV10-2 and TRBJ2-1, with 9 bases matching TRBD2. Germline lookup yields CDR1 WSHSY and CDR2 SAAADI. The V segment lost 3 bases and the J segment 13 bases; nucleotides outside the gene matches: 13. The CDR3 covers 15 residues. CDR3 nucleotide sequence: TGCGCCAGCAGTGAACGAGCGGGAGGTTCTCTTCCTCAGTTCTTC. Protein sequence: CASSERAGGSLPQFF.

The genes are TRBV6-1 and TRBJ1-2, with D possibly being TRBD1 (6 bases). The CDR3 is 12 residues long. Germline CDR1 and CDR2: MNHNS and SASEGT. V lost 5 bases to trimming and J lost 4 bases, with 8 bases between them. The CDR3 nucleotides read TGTGCCAGCAGTCTGGACAGCTATGGCTACACCTTC. It translates to CASSLDSYGYTF.

The chain carries TRBV5-1 and TRBJ1-1, with D possibly being TRBD1 (6 bases). Germline CDR1 reads SGHRS; CDR2 reads YFSETQ. The length of the CDR3 is 14 residues. Trimming cost V 6 bases and J 1 base, with 13 bases left between them. The CDR3 coding sequence is TGCGCCAGCAATTACGGGACACCGAACACTGAAGCTTTCTTT. It specifies CASNYGTPNTEAFF.

The rearrangement uses TRBV7-9 and TRBJ2-3; 9 bases are a match to TRBD2. V dropped 5 bases and J dropped 8; count of bases not matched to a gene: 8. The germline V gene has CDR1 SEHNR and CDR2 FQNEAQ (reference sequence). This CDR3 has 14 amino acids. CDR3 region: CASSPGLAVGTQYF. Here the CDR3 DNA reads TGTGCCAGCAGCCCGGGACTAGCTGTCGGTACGCAGTATTTT.

This clone came up a few times. The genes are TRBV4-3 and TRBJ1-4, with no clear D. CDR1 is LGHNA, CDR2 YSLEER, per germline. The CDR3 has 12 residues. Deletions cut 2 bases from V and 8 bases from J, with 6 bases between. The DNA for the CDR3 is TGCGCCAGCAGCCAATCGAGCGAAAAACTGTTTTTT. Protein: CASSQSSEKLFF.

The sample holds a few counts of this clone. The gene calls are TRBV6-1 and TRBJ1-5; possible D gene TRBD1, 5 bases. Germline V lookup: CDR1 MNHNS, CDR2 SASEGT. Trimming stripped 6 bases from V and 4 bases from J, with 16 bases between. The CDR3 spans 15 residues. CDR3 residues: CASSDQGLGNQPQHF. The CDR3 nucleotides are TGTGCCAGCAGCGATCAGGGATTGGGAAATCAGCCCCAGCATTTT.

The gene calls are TRBV6-4 and TRBJ2-3, with 7 bases aligning to TRBD1. The CDR3 has 15 residues. Trimming at V came to 8 bases and at J to 2 bases, leaving 10 bases not matched to a gene. Germline V gives CDR1 MRHNA, CDR2 SNTAGT. Here the CDR3 DNA reads TGTGCCAGCTGCCGAACAGGGGCCCTCACAGATACGCAGTATTTT. Residues: CASCRTGALTDTQYF.

The rearrangement links TRBV9 to TRBJ1-2, with D uncertain. The CDR3 sequence is 15 residues long. V was cut by 3 bases and J by 6 bases, with 18 bases left in between. From germline, CDR1 is SGDLS and CDR2 YYNGEE. CDR3 region: CASSAMAEPVDGYTF. The CDR3 nucleotides read TGTGCCAGCAGCGCGATGGCAGAACCTGTGGATGGCTACACCTTC.